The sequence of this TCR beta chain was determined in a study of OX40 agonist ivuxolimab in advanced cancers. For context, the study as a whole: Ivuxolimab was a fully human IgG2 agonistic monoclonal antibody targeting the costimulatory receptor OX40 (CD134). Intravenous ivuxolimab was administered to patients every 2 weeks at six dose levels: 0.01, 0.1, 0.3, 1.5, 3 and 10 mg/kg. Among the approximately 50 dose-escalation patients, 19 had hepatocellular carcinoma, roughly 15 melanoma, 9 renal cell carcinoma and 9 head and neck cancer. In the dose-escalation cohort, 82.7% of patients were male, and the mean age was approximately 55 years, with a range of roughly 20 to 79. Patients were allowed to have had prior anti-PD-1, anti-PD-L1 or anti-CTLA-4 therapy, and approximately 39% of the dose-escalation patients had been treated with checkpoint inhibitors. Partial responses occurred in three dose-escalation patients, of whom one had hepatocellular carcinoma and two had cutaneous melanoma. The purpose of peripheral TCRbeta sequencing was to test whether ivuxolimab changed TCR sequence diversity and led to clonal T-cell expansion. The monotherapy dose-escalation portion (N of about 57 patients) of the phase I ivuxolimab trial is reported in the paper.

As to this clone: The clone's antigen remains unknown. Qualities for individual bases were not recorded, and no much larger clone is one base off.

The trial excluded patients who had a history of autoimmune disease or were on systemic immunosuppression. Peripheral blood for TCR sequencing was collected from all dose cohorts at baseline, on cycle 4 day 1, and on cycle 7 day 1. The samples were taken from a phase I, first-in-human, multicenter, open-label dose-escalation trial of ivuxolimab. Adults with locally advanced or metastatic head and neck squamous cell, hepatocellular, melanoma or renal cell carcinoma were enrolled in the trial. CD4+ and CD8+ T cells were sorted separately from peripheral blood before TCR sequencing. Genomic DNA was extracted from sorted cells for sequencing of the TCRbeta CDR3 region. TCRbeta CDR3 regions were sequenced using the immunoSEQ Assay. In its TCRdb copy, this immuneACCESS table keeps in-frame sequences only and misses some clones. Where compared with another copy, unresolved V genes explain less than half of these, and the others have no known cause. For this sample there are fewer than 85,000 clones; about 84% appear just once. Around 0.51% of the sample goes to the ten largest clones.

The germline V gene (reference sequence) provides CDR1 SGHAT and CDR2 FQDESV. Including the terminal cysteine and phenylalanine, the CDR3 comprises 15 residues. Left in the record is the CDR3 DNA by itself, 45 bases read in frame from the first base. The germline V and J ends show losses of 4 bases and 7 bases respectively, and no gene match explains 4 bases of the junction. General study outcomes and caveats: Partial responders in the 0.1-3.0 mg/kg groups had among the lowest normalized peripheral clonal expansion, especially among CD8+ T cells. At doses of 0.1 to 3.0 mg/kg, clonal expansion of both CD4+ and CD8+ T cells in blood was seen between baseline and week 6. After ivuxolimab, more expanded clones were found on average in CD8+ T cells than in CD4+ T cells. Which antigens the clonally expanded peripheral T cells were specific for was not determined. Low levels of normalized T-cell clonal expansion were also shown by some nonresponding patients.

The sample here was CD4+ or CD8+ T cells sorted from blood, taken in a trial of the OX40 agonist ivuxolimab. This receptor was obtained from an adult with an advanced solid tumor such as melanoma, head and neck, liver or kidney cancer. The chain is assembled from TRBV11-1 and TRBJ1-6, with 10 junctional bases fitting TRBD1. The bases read TGTGCCAGCAGCTCCGGGACAGGGGTGAATTCACCCCTCCACTTT. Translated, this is CASSSGTGVNSPLHF.